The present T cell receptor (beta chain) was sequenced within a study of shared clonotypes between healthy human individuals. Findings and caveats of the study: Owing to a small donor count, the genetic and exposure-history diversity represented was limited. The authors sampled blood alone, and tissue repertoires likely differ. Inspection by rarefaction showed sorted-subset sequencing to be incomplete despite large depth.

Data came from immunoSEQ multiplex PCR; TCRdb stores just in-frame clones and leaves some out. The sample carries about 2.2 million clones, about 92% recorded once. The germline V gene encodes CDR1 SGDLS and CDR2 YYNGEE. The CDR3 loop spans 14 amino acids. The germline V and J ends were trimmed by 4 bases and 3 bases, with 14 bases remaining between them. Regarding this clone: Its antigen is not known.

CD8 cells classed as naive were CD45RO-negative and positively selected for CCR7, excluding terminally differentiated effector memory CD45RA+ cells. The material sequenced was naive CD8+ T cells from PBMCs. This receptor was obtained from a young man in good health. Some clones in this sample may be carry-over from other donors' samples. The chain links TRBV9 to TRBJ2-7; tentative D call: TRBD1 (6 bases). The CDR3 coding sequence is TGTGCCAGCAGCCCCCGCTCAGGGGACTACGAGCAGTACTTC. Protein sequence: CASSPRSGDYEQYF.